This TCR beta chain was found in a study of blood T cell repertoires in COVID-19. The trim removed 2 bases at V and 10 bases at J, leaving 13 bases unmatched. The CDR3 is 16 amino acids. Germline loops: CDR1 SNHLY, CDR2 FYNNEI. The study drew participants aged about 18 to 89 years from around 24 US areas. Symptom resolution, clearance, or two negative PCRs marked the recovered donors of Cohort 3. Sequencing was performed with immunoSEQ multiplex PCR; in TCRdb, only in-frame clones are kept and a portion is missing. The table has 300,000 to 400,000 clones, roughly nine tenths seen once; the top ten hold less than 1.2%.

This chain uses TRBV2 with TRBJ1-4, with 7 nucleotides matching TRBD1. The sequence derives from a man between 18 and 35 years old who had recovered from COVID-19. Sequencing was done on a sample of PBMCs or T cells enriched from blood (not recorded which). CDR3 loop: CASSEFLGTVGGKLFF. As DNA, the CDR3 is TGTGCCAGCAGTGAATTTCTCGGGACAGTGGGTGGAAAACTGTTTTTT.